The 25 T cell receptor beta chains given below trace back to one sample, sequenced in a study of glioma-infiltrating T cells after dendritic cell vaccination. Profiled with immunoSEQ multiplex PCR; TCRdb holds only in-frame clones, not every one. The profile shows about 30,000 clones, 90% to 95% of them singletons. The sequencing here drew on blood, taken before dendritic cell vaccination. The receptor source for this set is a human donor with glioblastoma.

On this clone itself: The sample contains more than one DNA sequence encoding this CDR3. This chain connects TRBV4-1 to TRBJ1-6; D remains unclear. V shed 0 bases and J shed 0 bases, with 9 bases lying between them. The germline gives CDR1 MGHRA, CDR2 YSYEKL. The CDR3 contains 17 residues. The CDR3 bases are TGCGCCAGCAGCCAAGAACGCACTAGCTCCTATAATTCACCCCTCCACTTT. Its protein is CASSQERTSSYNSPLHF.

This clone has just one count. The V gene is TRBV6-1, the J gene TRBJ1-3; 7 bases are shared with TRBD1. CDR3 size: 14 residues. Losses at the gene ends were 5 bases for V and 3 bases for J; bases not matched to a gene: 4. Per germline, CDR1 MNHNS and CDR2 SASEGT. CDR3 sequence: CASSSTGIGNTIYF. The CDR3 bases are TGTGCCAGCAGTTCGACAGGGATTGGAAACACCATATATTTT.

This clone was observed a few times. V is TRBV6-1 and J is TRBJ2-3; 8 bases map to TRBD1. Germline lookup yields CDR1 MNHNS and CDR2 SASEGT. V shed 2 bases, J shed 4 bases, and the junction held 5 bases outside the gene matches. The CDR3 has 15 amino acids. This CDR3 is CASSEHRGVADTQYF. The CDR3 bases are TGTGCCAGCAGTGAACACAGGGGGGTTGCAGATACGCAGTATTTT.

As regards this clone: Distinct nucleotide sequences in the sample also encode this CDR3. The V gene is TRBV6-5, the J gene TRBJ1-1; 8 bases are a match to TRBD1. Germline-derived CDR1 and CDR2 are MNHEY and SVGAGI. The CDR3 is made up of 15 amino acids. The V and J ends lost 0 bases and 0 bases, in that order; junction bases with no gene match: 0. This chain's CDR3 is CASSYSGQVNTEAFF. Here the CDR3 DNA reads TGTGCCAGCAGTTACTCGGGACAGGTGAACACTGAAGCTTTCTTT.

The chain uses TRBV7-9 and TRBJ1-1; TRBD1 might be the D (5 bases). CDR1 and CDR2 from the germline V gene are SEHNR and FQNEAQ (reference sequence). The ends were cut back, 10 bases at V and 1 base at J, with 13 bases in the middle. This CDR3 contains 13 residues. The CDR3 loop reads CATQPGGNTEAFF. For the CDR3, the DNA is TGTGCCACACAGCCGGGGGGGAACACTGAAGCTTTCTTT.

The chain has TRBV2 and TRBJ1-3, with 9 bases lining up with TRBD1. This CDR3 comprises 16 residues. J was trimmed by 7 bases and V by 6 bases; bases with no gene match: 13. Germline CDR1 is SNHLY and CDR2 is FYNNEI. The CDR3 is CASSRNPGQGFNTIYF. CDR3 nucleotide sequence: TGTGCCAGCAGCAGGAATCCGGGACAGGGATTCAACACCATATATTTT.

The rearrangement links TRBV7-9 to TRBJ2-1, with TRBD2 matching over 9 bases. The CDR3 spans 16 residues. Germline values: CDR1 SEHNR, CDR2 FQNEAQ (reference sequence). V lost 5 bases to trimming and J lost 7 bases; unmatched junction nucleotides: 12. CDR3 DNA sequence: TGTGCCAGCAGCCCCCCTTTGCGGGGGGGCCGGAATGAGCAGTTCTTC. This translates into CASSPPLRGGRNEQFF.

The V and J genes are TRBV5-8 and TRBJ2-1, with TRBD2 matching over 12 bases. The CDR3 extends over 17 amino acids. Germline V gene lookup returns CDR1 SGHTS and CDR2 YDEGEE. With 0 bases clipped from V and 3 bases from J, the junction kept 4 bases outside the gene matches. The CDR3 DNA is TGTGCCAGCAGCTTGGCCCTAGCGGGGGGGAGCTACAATGAGCAGTTCTTC. Amino acids: CASSLALAGGSYNEQFF.

The chain employs TRBV27 and TRBJ2-4, with 7 bases matching TRBD1. Unmatched junction bases numbered 6, after V lost 4 bases and J lost 0 bases. This CDR3 has 16 residues. Germline CDR1 is MNHEY and CDR2 is SMNVEV (reference sequence). DNA for the CDR3: TGTGCCAGCAGTTCAGGACAGGATCTAGCCAAAAACATTCAGTACTTC. Its protein product is CASSSGQDLAKNIQYF.

The rearrangement links TRBV19 to TRBJ1-2; no clear D gene. The CDR3 consists of 15 residues. Trimming took 7 bases from V and 5 from J, leaving 20 bases between them. In germline, CDR1 is LNHDA, CDR2 SQIVND (reference sequence). The CDR3 coding sequence is TGTGCCAGTAAATCCGCAGGTCCGGATAAATATGGCTACACCTTC. Amino acids: CASKSAGPDKYGYTF.

The rearrangement uses TRBV7-6 and TRBJ2-3, with D perhaps matching TRBD2 (5 bases). The CDR3 sequence is 17 residues long. The germline V and J ends were trimmed by 3 bases and 1 base, with 17 bases remaining between them. Germline assignment: CDR1 SGHVS and CDR2 FNYEAQ. CDR3 region: CASSFVPSGSGTDTQYF. CDR3 nucleotides: TGTGCCAGCAGCTTCGTCCCTTCGGGGTCGGGCACAGATACGCAGTATTTT.

The rearrangement joins TRBV6-5 to TRBJ1-5; D is possibly TRBD1 (6 bases). V lost 6 bases and J lost 3, with 12 bases in between. The CDR3 covers 14 residues. CDR1 MNHEY and CDR2 SVGAGI come from the germline V gene. In DNA, the CDR3 is TGTGCCAGCAGCCGAGGACAGATCAATCAGCCCCAGCATTTT. Its translation: CASSRGQINQPQHF.

The rearrangement joins TRBV4-1 to TRBJ1-5; a weak D match, TRBD1 (6 bases). V lost 0 bases and J 6 bases, leaving 18 bases between the germline ends. Germline CDR1 reads MGHRA; CDR2 reads YSYEKL. The CDR3 covers 17 residues. CDR3: CASSQDLRQGNAQPQHF. CDR3 DNA sequence: TGCGCCAGCAGCCAAGATCTACGTCAGGGGAATGCTCAGCCCCAGCATTTT.

The chain carries TRBV6-1 and TRBJ1-6; 9 nucleotides agree with TRBD1. The CDR3 loop spans 15 amino acids. The J segment lost 10 bases and the V segment lost 2 bases, leaving 6 bases of the junction unmatched. Germline V CDR1 and CDR2: MNHNS, SASEGT. CDR3 amino acids: CASSEQGTGRSPLHF. The CDR3 nucleotides are TGTGCCAGCAGTGAACAGGGGACAGGGAGGTCACCCCTCCACTTT.

The V and J genes are TRBV12-5 and TRBJ2-7; weak D call: TRBD2 (5 bases). Germline CDR1 is LGHNT and CDR2 is FRNRAP. The length of the CDR3 is 15 residues. V lost 0 bases and J 5 bases, leaving 14 bases between the germline ends. In DNA form, the CDR3 reads TGTGCTAGTGGTTTGGTACTAGGGCCCCAGCACGAGCAGTACTTC. It specifies CASGLVLGPQHEQYF.

To note about this clone: At one end the junction does not follow the germline gene, possibly because of a read error. V is TRBV5-1 and J is TRBJ1-2; no clear D gene. This CDR3 spans 15 amino acids. In germline, CDR1 is SGHRS, CDR2 YFSETQ. This CDR3 reads CASSSIYRTNSGYTF. The CDR3 nucleotides read TGCGCCAGCAGCTCAATTTACCGGACTAACTCTGGCTACACCTTC.

This clone turned up a few times. The V and J genes are TRBV6-1 and TRBJ1-1; 7 nucleotides line up with TRBD1. Germline values: CDR1 MNHNS, CDR2 SASEGT. The CDR3 is 13 residues long. V shed 6 bases and J 0 bases; nucleotides not matched to a gene: 1. As DNA, the CDR3 is TGTGCCAGCAGCAGGGGGGTGAACACTGAAGCTTTCTTT. This gives the protein CASSRGVNTEAFF.

This clone has just one count. V gene TRBV6-6 combines with J gene TRBJ2-5; D not certain. The J call may be incorrect, as the DNA end agrees better with TRBJ2-7. The CDR3 is 14 amino acids. The germline CDR1 and CDR2 sequences are MNHNY and SVGAGI (reference sequence). The CDR3 nucleotides read TGTGCCAGCAGTGTAGGCGGAGTTAACTACGAGCAGTACTTC. Protein: CASSVGGVNYEQYF.

This clone was seen a single time. V is TRBV11-2 and J is TRBJ1-1; 7 bases match TRBD1. The CDR3 totals 13 residues. With 4 bases clipped from V and 4 bases from J, the junction kept 3 bases outside the gene matches. In germline, CDR1 is SGHAT, CDR2 FQNNGV. CDR3 bases: TGTGCCAGCAGCTACGAGGGGGCCACTGAAGCTTTCTTT. Translating it yields CASSYEGATEAFF.

This chain uses TRBV2 with TRBJ2-2; TRBD1 agrees at 7 bases. CDR1 and CDR2 from the germline V gene are SNHLY and FYNNEI. The V and J ends lost 6 bases and 3 bases, in that order; junction bases with no gene match: 7. CDR3 size: 15 residues. The CDR3 DNA follows: TGTGCCAGCAGAAGACAGGGAGTCGACACCGGGGAGCTGTTTTTT. Its protein product is CASRRQGVDTGELFF.

The chain links TRBV5-6 to TRBJ2-3; D remains unclear. The CDR3 extends over 16 amino acids. Deletions cut 0 bases from V and 3 bases from J, with 14 bases between. CDR1 and CDR2 from the germline V gene are SGHDT and YYEEEE. Written as DNA, the CDR3 is TGTGCCAGCAGCTTGGCGTTCTCCATCAGGACAGATACGCAGTATTTT. It specifies CASSLAFSIRTDTQYF.

The rearrangement links TRBV18 to TRBJ2-1, with 7 nucleotides matching TRBD2. CDR1 and CDR2 (germline): KGHSH, LQKENI. Germline trimming cut 9 bases from V and 8 bases from J; bases unmatched to any gene: 13. The CDR3 runs 14 residues. The CDR3 loop reads CASSPSGAWDEQFF. DNA for the CDR3: TGTGCCAGTTCTCCCAGCGGGGCATGGGATGAGCAGTTCTTC.

The rearrangement links TRBV19 to TRBJ1-2; D perhaps matches TRBD1 (6 bases). Trimming stripped 9 bases from V and 8 bases from J, with 16 bases between. The CDR3 totals 12 residues. CDR1 is LNHDA, CDR2 SQIVND, per germline (reference sequence). The CDR3 region has the DNA TGTGCCAGCCACCAGGGACACGGGGGCTACACCTTC. As protein: CASHQGHGGYTF.

V and J are TRBV29-1 and TRBJ2-7, with TRBD2 as a possible D gene (7 bases). The V gene's germline CDR1 is SQVTM and CDR2 ANQGSEA. The CDR3 sequence is 13 residues long. The ends were cut back, 6 bases at V and 5 bases at J, with 17 bases in the middle. The CDR3 reads CSVKRGRGDEQYF. The DNA for the CDR3 is TGCAGCGTCAAGAGGGGGAGGGGTGACGAGCAGTACTTC.

The rearrangement uses TRBV6-5 and TRBJ2-7; 7 positions agree with TRBD1. The junction had 11 bases not matched to a gene; V was cut back by 6 bases and J by 3 bases. This CDR3 spans 15 amino acids. The germline V gene encodes CDR1 MNHEY and CDR2 SVGAGI. CDR3 region: CASSHGTDYHYEQYF. The CDR3, as DNA: TGTGCCAGCAGCCACGGGACAGACTACCACTACGAGCAGTACTTC.